This TCR beta chain was identified in a study of blood T cell repertoires in COVID-19. Study-wide background: Acute-phase and convalescent COVID-19 samples originated in the United States, Italy and Spain. The analysed material was cDNA or gDNA that came from T cells, B-cell-depleted T cells, or PBMCs.

This CDR3 has 18 amino acids. Looked up from germline, CDR1 is SGHTA and CDR2 is FQGTGA. The ends lost 4 bases at V and 5 bases at J; junction bases unmatched: 11. In the original processing: Amplification of reference gene primers was used by the study to estimate nucleated cell counts. Method: immunoSEQ multiplex PCR; TCRdb's copy keeps in-frame clones and lacks some. The DNA gave D and trimming, while V, J and clone size come from that table. The table lists 200,000 to 250,000 clones, 70% to 90% of them singletons. Categorization into cohorts depended on clinical history that participants reported.

This receptor was taken from a middle-aged woman with acute COVID-19. The chain employs TRBV7-3 and TRBJ2-2; TRBD1 matches at 12 bases. The sequenced sample consisted of PBMCs or T cells enriched from blood (not recorded which). The CDR3 nucleotides are TGTGCCAGCAGCTACCGGGACAGGGGGCGCCTAAGGACCGGGGAGCTGTTTTTT. Its protein is CASSYRDRGRLRTGELFF. Based on the CDR3 plus reference TRBV7-3 and TRBJ2-2, the full variable domain is GAGVSQTPSNKVTEKGKYVELRCDPISGHTALYWYRQSLGQGPEFLIYFQGTGAADDSGLPNDRFFAVRPEGSVSTLKIQRTERGDSAVYLCASSYRDRGRLRTGELFFGEGSRLTVL.